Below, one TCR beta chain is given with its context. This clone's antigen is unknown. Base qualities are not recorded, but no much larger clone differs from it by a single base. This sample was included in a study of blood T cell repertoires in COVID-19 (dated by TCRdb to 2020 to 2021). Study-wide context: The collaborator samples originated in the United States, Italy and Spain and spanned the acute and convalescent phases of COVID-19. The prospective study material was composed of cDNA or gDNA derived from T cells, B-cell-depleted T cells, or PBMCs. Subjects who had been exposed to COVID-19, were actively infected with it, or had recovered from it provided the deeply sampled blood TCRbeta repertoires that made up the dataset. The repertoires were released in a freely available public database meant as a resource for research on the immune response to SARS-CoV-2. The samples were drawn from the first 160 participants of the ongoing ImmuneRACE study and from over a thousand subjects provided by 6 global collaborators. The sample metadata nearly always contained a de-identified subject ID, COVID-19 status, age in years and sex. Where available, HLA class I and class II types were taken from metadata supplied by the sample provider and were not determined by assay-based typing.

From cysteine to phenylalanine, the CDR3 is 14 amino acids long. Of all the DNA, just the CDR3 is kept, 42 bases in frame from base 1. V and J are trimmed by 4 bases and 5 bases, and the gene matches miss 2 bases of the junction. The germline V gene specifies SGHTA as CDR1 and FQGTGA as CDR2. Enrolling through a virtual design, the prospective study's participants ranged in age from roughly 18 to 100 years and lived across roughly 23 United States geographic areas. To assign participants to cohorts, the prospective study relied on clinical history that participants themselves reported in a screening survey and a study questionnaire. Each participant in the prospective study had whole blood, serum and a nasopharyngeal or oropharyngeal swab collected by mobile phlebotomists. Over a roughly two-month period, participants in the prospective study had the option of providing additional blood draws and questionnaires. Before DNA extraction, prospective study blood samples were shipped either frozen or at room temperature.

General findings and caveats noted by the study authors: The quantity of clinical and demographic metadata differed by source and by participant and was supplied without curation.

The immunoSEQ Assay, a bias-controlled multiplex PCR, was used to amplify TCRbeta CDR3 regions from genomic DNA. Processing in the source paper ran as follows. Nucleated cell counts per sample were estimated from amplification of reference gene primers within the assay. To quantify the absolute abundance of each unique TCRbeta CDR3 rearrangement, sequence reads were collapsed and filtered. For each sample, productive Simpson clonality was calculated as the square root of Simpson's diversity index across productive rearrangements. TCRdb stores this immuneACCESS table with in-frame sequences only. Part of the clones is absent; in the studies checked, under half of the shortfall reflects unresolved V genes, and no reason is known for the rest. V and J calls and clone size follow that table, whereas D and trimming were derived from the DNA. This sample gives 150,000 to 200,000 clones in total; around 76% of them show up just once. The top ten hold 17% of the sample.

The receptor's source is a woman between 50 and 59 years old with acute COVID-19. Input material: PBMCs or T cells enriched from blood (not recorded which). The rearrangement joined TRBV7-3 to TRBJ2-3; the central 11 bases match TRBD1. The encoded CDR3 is CASSSGTGGDTQYF. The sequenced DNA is TGTGCCAGCAGCTCCGGGACAGGGGGAGATACGCAGTATTTT. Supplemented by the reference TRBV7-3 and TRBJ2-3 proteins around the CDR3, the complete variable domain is GAGVSQTPSNKVTEKGKYVELRCDPISGHTALYWYRQSLGQGPEFLIYFQGTGAADDSGLPNDRFFAVRPEGSVSTLKIQRTERGDSAVYLCASSSGTGGDTQYFGPGTRLTVL.